A selection of T cell receptor beta chains follows, all from one sample in a study of cytomegalovirus exposure and HLA in healthy donors. Clones were sequenced by immunoSEQ multiplex PCR, and TCRdb holds only the in-frame ones, with some missing. The sample lists around 120,000 clones; roughly 82% were seen once. Sample: PBMCs. Source of these receptors: a middle-aged man in good health and CMV-seronegative. CDR3s include the opening cysteine and the closing phenylalanine or tryptophan. The D gene is left open where the match is weak. The size of a clone is reported for some rows only, either as once, few or many, or as a class for expanded clones.

CDR3 length,clone size,J gene,D gene,V gene,CDR3 DNA,CDR3 protein
15,.,TRBJ2-3,TRBD2,TRBV27,TGTGCCAGCAGTCTTAGCGGGACCCCCGGAGATACGCAGTATTTT,CASSLSGTPGDTQYF
15,.,TRBJ2-7,TRBD2,TRBV5-1,TGCGCCAGCGCCCAGACCTCGGGACTAGTACACGAGCAGTACTTC,CASAQTSGLVHEQYF
17,.,TRBJ1-3,.,TRBV6-1,TGTGCCAGCAGTGCCTGGGACTCATCAGTCTCTGGAAACACCATATATTTT,CASSAWDSSVSGNTIYF
14,.,TRBJ1-3,TRBD1,TRBV25-1,TGTGCCAGCAGTGTAGGGACAGGCGGAAACACCATATATTTT,CASSVGTGGNTIYF
15,.,TRBJ2-5,TRBD2,TRBV7-8,TGTGCCAGCAGCTTGATAGCGGGTTTACAAGAGACCCAGTACTTC,CASSLIAGLQETQYF
13,.,TRBJ1-2,.,TRBV30,TGTGCCTGGAGTGAGGGAGGCAGGGATGGCTACACCTTC,CAWSEGGRDGYTF
16,.,TRBJ1-5,TRBD1,TRBV6-1,TGTGCCAGCAGTGAAGCTACAGGGGGTGGGGGTCAGCCCCAGCATTTT,CASSEATGGGGQPQHF
16,.,TRBJ1-2,TRBD1,TRBV9,TGTGCCAGCAGCGTAAGCTGGACAGGGGAAGCTTATGGCTACACCTTC,CASSVSWTGEAYGYTF
13,.,TRBJ2-5,.,TRBV7-7,TGTGCTAGCAGCCGGGACACCACAGAGACCCAGTACTTC,CASSRDTTETQYF
13,.,TRBJ1-1,TRBD1,TRBV30,TGTGCCTGGTCGGGACAGCCGAACACTGAAGCTTTCTTT,CAWSGQPNTEAFF
14,few,TRBJ2-2,.,TRBV6-5,TGTGCCAGCAGGATCCCCGGGGAAGGCAGGGAGCTGTTTTTT,CASRIPGEGRELFF
15,once,TRBJ2-7,.,TRBV6-6,TGTGCCAGCAGTACCCGCCGGGAAGCCACCTACGAGCAGTACTTC,CASSTRREATYEQYF
13,.,TRBJ2-2,.,TRBV25-1,TGTGCCAGCACCCCCCTAGGCCGGGGAAAGCTGTTTTTT,CASTPLGRGKLFF
15,.,TRBJ1-1,TRBD1,TRBV5-1,TGCGCCAGCAGCTTGTCACAGGGGTGGAACACTGAAGCTTTCTTT,CASSLSQGWNTEAFF
15,.,TRBJ2-3,TRBD1,TRBV7-3,TGTGCCAGCTCCGGGACAGGATCCTCGGCAGATACGCAGTATTTT,CASSGTGSSADTQYF
13,.,TRBJ1-2,.,TRBV7-9,TGTGCCAGCAGCTTAGCGTCAGTCTATGGCTACACCTTC,CASSLASVYGYTF
15,.,TRBJ1-4,TRBD1,TRBV6-5,TGTGCCAGCAGTCCGACAGGGGAGGCGGGTGAAAAACTGTTTTTT,CASSPTGEAGEKLFF
15,.,TRBJ1-5,.,TRBV4-1,TGCGCCAGCAGCCACGGAAATACAGGGAATCAGCCCCAGCATTTT,CASSHGNTGNQPQHF